Below, 13 T cell receptor beta chains from the same sample are listed, as sequenced in a study of blood T cell repertoires in COVID-19. Method: immunoSEQ multiplex PCR; TCRdb's copy keeps in-frame clones and lacks some. The sample has some 300,000 clones; 90% are singletons. Sequenced: PBMCs or T cells enriched from blood (not recorded which). Receptor source: a woman in her 30s who had been exposed to COVID-19.

The CDR3 loop is CASSQATGGGNTEAFF. CDR3 bases: TGTGCCAGCAGCCAAGCCACGGGAGGGGGGAACACTGAAGCTTTCTTT. The rearrangement uses TRBV3-1 (or the pseudogene TRBV3-2) and TRBJ1-1; TRBD1 is a possible D gene (6 bases). Germline CDR1 and CDR2: LGHDT and YNNKEL (reference sequence). The CDR3 has 16 residues. V was cut by 1 base and J by 1 base, with 13 bases left in between.

The CDR3, as DNA: TGTGCCAGCAGCTCTGGCCAGGGGAAAGAGACCCAGTACTTC. Its protein is CASSSGQGKETQYF. This sequence joins TRBV9 and TRBJ2-5; D is perhaps TRBD1 (6 bases). V was cut by 4 bases and J by 3 bases, with 13 bases left in between. Germline loops: CDR1 SGDLS, CDR2 YYNGEE. This CDR3 is 14 amino acids long.

The rearrangement uses TRBV10-3 and TRBJ1-1; TRBD1 aligns across 9 bases. The ends lost 6 bases at V and 4 bases at J; junction bases unmatched: 6. The CDR3 covers 14 residues. Germline assignment: CDR1 ENHRY and CDR2 SYGVKD. The CDR3 sequence: CAISTGQGSTEAFF. The CDR3 DNA reads TGTGCCATCAGCACAGGACAGGGGAGCACTGAAGCTTTCTTT.

The J gene is TRBJ2-7, the V gene TRBV7-2, with 10 bases that match TRBD2. V shed 1 base and J 2 bases; nucleotides not matched to a gene: 2. Looked up from germline, CDR1 is SGHTA and CDR2 is FQGNSA. The CDR3 is made up of 15 amino acids. The CDR3 DNA reads as TGTGCCAGCAGCTTAGTAAGCGGGGGGGCCTACGAGCAGTACTTC. This gives the protein CASSLVSGGAYEQYF.

This clone was observed a single time. The chain carries TRBV2 and TRBJ1-2, with a tentative D call TRBD1 (6 bases). Between the trimmed V and J ends, which lost 3 bases and 6 bases, there was a span of 17 bases. The CDR3 has 15 residues. CDR1 is SNHLY, CDR2 FYNNEI, per germline. The DNA for the CDR3 is TGTGCCAGCAGTGACCGGGACACACCGTCGGATGGCTACACCTTC. It codes for CASSDRDTPSDGYTF.

In its sample, this clone was seen once. The rearrangement joins TRBV27 to TRBJ2-7; 10 positions match TRBD2. With V trimmed by 3 bases and J by 2 bases, 1 base remained unmatched. Looked up from germline, CDR1 is MNHEY and CDR2 is SMNVEV (reference sequence). The CDR3 is 14 amino acids. CDR3: CASSFSGGPYEQYF. In nucleotides, the CDR3 is TGTGCCAGCAGTTTTAGCGGGGGGCCCTACGAGCAGTACTTC.

The V gene is TRBV7-2, the J gene TRBJ1-2; TRBD1 aligns across 7 bases. V shed 1 base, J shed 8 bases, and the junction held 4 bases outside the gene matches. Per germline, CDR1 SGHTA and CDR2 FQGNSA. CDR3 size: 13 residues. In nucleotides, the CDR3 is TGTGCCAGCAGCTTAGTAGGGGGCCGGGGCTACACCTTC. Translated: CASSLVGGRGYTF.

The J gene is TRBJ1-2, the V gene TRBV4-2, with D perhaps matching TRBD1 (5 bases). The CDR3 sequence is 15 residues long. Trimming cost V 0 bases and J 3 bases, with 11 bases left between them. Germline lookup yields CDR1 LGHNA and CDR2 YNFKEQ. The CDR3 region is CASSQEGRVYYGYTF. Written as DNA, the CDR3 is TGTGCCAGCAGCCAAGAGGGCAGGGTTTACTATGGCTACACCTTC.

The chain combines TRBV5-4 with TRBJ1-1; 11 positions match TRBD1. Trimming took 3 bases from V and 4 from J; bases not matched to a gene: 5. Germline V CDR1 and CDR2: SGHNT, YYREEE (reference sequence). This CDR3 contains 15 residues. CDR3 nucleotides: TGTGCCAGCAGCTACCCGGGACAGGGGGGCACTGAAGCTTTCTTT. The encoded protein is CASSYPGQGGTEAFF.

V gene TRBV18 combines with J gene TRBJ2-3; 7 bases fit TRBD1. Germline V gives CDR1 KGHSH, CDR2 LQKENI. Germline trimming cut 6 bases from V and 1 base from J; bases unmatched to any gene: 13. This CDR3 is built from 17 residues. In nucleotides, the CDR3 is TGTGCCAGCTCTCCCAAGACAGGGTCCCCTGGCACAGATACGCAGTATTTT. This translates into CASSPKTGSPGTDTQYF.

The chain carries TRBV5-1 and TRBJ1-2; perhaps TRBD1 as D (5 bases). CDR3 length: 15 residues. The germline V gene has CDR1 SGHRS and CDR2 YFSETQ. The V end lost 4 bases, the J end lost 0 bases, and 13 bases lay between the germline ends. CDR3 in DNA: TGCGCCAGCAGCGGGGCCCTAACTACTAACTATGGCTACACCTTC. The encoded protein is CASSGALTTNYGYTF.

The chain has TRBV7-8 and TRBJ2-5; TRBD2 agrees at 9 bases. This CDR3 has 21 amino acids. V shed 2 bases, J shed 5 bases, and the junction held 24 bases outside the gene matches. Per germline, CDR1 SGHVS and CDR2 FQNEAQ. CDR3 sequence reads: CASSLPVGGGLAYTPTETQYF. CDR3 in DNA: TGTGCCAGCAGCTTACCCGTCGGTGGCGGACTAGCGTACACCCCGACGGAGACCCAGTACTTC.

The rearrangement uses TRBV9 and TRBJ2-1; TRBD2 matches 7 bases. Germline assignment: CDR1 SGDLS and CDR2 YYNGEE. With V trimmed by 3 bases and J by 14 bases, 5 bases remained unmatched. The CDR3 extends over 11 amino acids. The CDR3 reads CASSGASGKFF. The CDR3 DNA sequence: TGTGCCAGCAGCGGGGCTAGCGGAAAGTTCTTC.